The next 10 T cell receptor beta chains were all read from a single sample in a study of T cell changes during pregnancy in multiple sclerosis. Sequencing was performed with immunoSEQ multiplex PCR; in TCRdb, only in-frame clones are kept and a portion is missing. Of 88,000 or so clones in the sample, 92% are singletons; the top ten hold less than 3%. Specimen: peripheral blood, collected before pregnancy. These receptors all come from a female donor with multiple sclerosis, enrolled in a pregnancy study.

The chain is built from TRBV13 and TRBJ2-6; D unresolved. The germline V gene has CDR1 PRHDT and CDR2 FYEKMQ (reference sequence). This CDR3 is 14 amino acids long. V lost 5 bases, J lost 1 base, and 6 bases lay in between. DNA of the CDR3: TGTGCCAGCAGCCCAAAATCTGGGGCCAACGTCCTGACTTTC. Its protein product is CASSPKSGANVLTF.

This sequence joins TRBV28 and TRBJ1-3; 7 nucleotides align to TRBD1. This CDR3 has 16 amino acids. The V and J ends lost 4 bases and 4 bases, in that order; junction bases with no gene match: 10. The germline V gene has CDR1 MDHEN and CDR2 SYDVKM. As DNA, the CDR3 is TGTGCCAGCAGTTCAGGGGCGACAGGGTTAGGAAACACCATATATTTT. Its protein product is CASSSGATGLGNTIYF.

The CDR3 DNA follows: TGTGCCAGTAGTCCCCCGACAGGGAGGAAGAACGAGCAGTACTTC. Translation gives CASSPPTGRKNEQYF. V gene TRBV19 combines with J gene TRBJ2-7; possibly TRBD1 for D (7 bases). Germline V gene data show CDR1 as LNHDA and CDR2 as SQIVND (reference sequence). The V gene lost 5 bases and the J gene lost 5 bases, with 19 bases spanning the gap. The CDR3 is made up of 15 amino acids.

The chain employs TRBV11-1 and TRBJ1-2, with D tentatively TRBD1 (5 bases). CDR1 is SGHAT and CDR2 is FQDESV in the germline V gene (reference sequence). Trimming shortened V by 4 bases and J by 4 bases, and 10 bases separated the two germline ends. The CDR3 totals 13 residues. CDR3 sequence (DNA): TGTGCCAGCAGCTCCACAGGAGTCTATGGCTACACCTTC. It codes for CASSSTGVYGYTF.

V gene TRBV25-1 combines with J gene TRBJ2-2, with a possible D match to TRBD2 (5 bases). CDR1 MGHDK and CDR2 SYGVNS come from the germline V gene. The CDR3 sequence is 14 residues long. V was pared by 8 bases and J by 5 bases, with 15 bases between. The CDR3 region has the DNA TGTGCCAGCGCGCCAACCTCGGGGACCGGGGAGCTGTTTTTT. Protein: CASAPTSGTGELFF.

The chain is built from TRBV28 and TRBJ2-5; 10 nucleotides agree with TRBD2. Trimming cost V 2 bases and J 4 bases; bases outside gene matches: 4. CDR3 size: 15 residues. The V gene's germline CDR1 is MDHEN and CDR2 SYDVKM. The CDR3 loop reads CASSLRASGRETQYF. In DNA, the CDR3 is TGTGCCAGCAGTTTAAGGGCTAGCGGGAGAGAGACCCAGTACTTC.

The chain employs TRBV6-1 and TRBJ1-1; weak D call: TRBD1 (6 bases). This CDR3 region has 18 residues. CDR1 MNHNS and CDR2 SASEGT come from the germline V gene. With 2 bases removed from V and 1 base from J, the gap between germline ends came to 20 bases. The CDR3: CASSEWSVAGATNTEAFF. The CDR3 bases are TGTGCCAGCAGTGAATGGTCAGTGGCAGGGGCGACGAACACTGAAGCTTTCTTT.

The chain uses TRBV7-9 and TRBJ1-5; a weak D match, TRBD1 (5 bases). The CDR3 sequence is 13 residues long. V lost 2 bases and J 5 bases, leaving 7 bases between the germline ends. CDR1 and CDR2 (germline): SEHNR, FQNEAQ (reference sequence). Here the CDR3 reads CASSLKGDQPQHF. In DNA, the CDR3 is TGTGCCAGCAGCTTAAAAGGGGATCAGCCCCAGCATTTT.

V and J are TRBV28 and TRBJ2-7; 10 bases map to TRBD2. J lost 0 bases, V lost 6 bases, and 8 bases had no gene match. Looked up from germline, CDR1 is MDHEN and CDR2 is SYDVKM. This CDR3 region has 16 residues. Here the CDR3 reads CASSPWTSGISYEQYF. The DNA for the CDR3 is TGTGCCAGCAGCCCTTGGACTAGCGGAATCTCCTACGAGCAGTACTTC.

The chain recombines TRBV19 with TRBJ1-5; D is undetermined. CDR1 is LNHDA and CDR2 is SQIVND in the germline V gene (reference sequence). This CDR3 spans 12 amino acids. The V end was cut by 6 bases, the J end by 4 bases, with 7 bases between. CDR3 in amino acids: CASRLGNQPQHF. The CDR3 DNA reads TGTGCCAGTAGACTAGGAAATCAGCCCCAGCATTTT.